The rows below give T cell receptor beta chains drawn from one sample of a study of blood T cell repertoires in COVID-19. Libraries were prepared by immunoSEQ multiplex PCR; TCRdb keeps only in-frame clonotypes and omits some of them. This sample yields some 140,000 clones, of which approximately 85% are seen a single time; 13% belongs to the top ten. Input material: peripheral blood. The receptors here all came from a human donor in a cohort sampled during active COVID-19. The CDR3 runs from the conserved cysteine through the conserved F or W. The D gene is left open where the match is weak. Expanded clones get a size class; other rows say once, few or many, or leave the size out.

>-|TRBV11-2|TRBJ1-4|-
TGTGCCAGCAGCTTCGTCGGGTCGACCCTCTATTTT
CASSFVGSTLYF
>TRBD2|TRBV18|TRBJ2-1|-
TGTGCCAGCTCGGCTATTAGCGGGGGGATTTCCTACAATGAGCAGTTCTTC
CASSAISGGISYNEQFF
>-|TRBV2|TRBJ1-3|-
TGTGCCAGTTGCGGGGATTCGGGAAACACCATATATTTT
CASCGDSGNTIYF
>-|TRBV6-1|TRBJ2-3|-
TGTGCCAGCAGTGAACTCCCAAGCCCACCTTCCCACACAGATACGCAGTATTTT
CASSELPSPPSHTDTQYF
>TRBD2|TRBV6-1|TRBJ2-3|-
TGTGCCAGCAGTGCCACGGGACTAGAAAGCACAGATACGCAGTATTTT
CASSATGLESTDTQYF
>-|TRBV7-2|TRBJ1-5|-
TGTGCCAGCAGCCCGCCAGGGTGGCGTCAGCCCCAGCATTTT
CASSPPGWRQPQHF
>TRBD1|TRBV7-2|TRBJ2-7|once
TGTGCCAGCAGCTCCACCGGGACAGGGTGGTACGAGCAGTACTTC
CASSSTGTGWYEQYF
>TRBD1|TRBV28|TRBJ1-6|-
TGTGCCAGCAGCACGGACAGGGGCCTTTCACCCCTCCACTTT
CASSTDRGLSPLHF
>-|TRBV19|TRBJ1-2|-
TGTGCCAGTAGTATCGAGGGCGGAGTTAACTATGGCTACACCTTC
CASSIEGGVNYGYTF
>-|TRBV6-6|TRBJ1-5|-
TGTGCCAGCAGGGAGGGAAATCAGCCCCAGCATTTT
CASREGNQPQHF
>-|TRBV7-2|TRBJ1-2|few
TGTGCCAGCAGCTTAGGCGGCTTTAGCTATGGCTACACCTTC
CASSLGGFSYGYTF
>-|TRBV18|TRBJ2-7|-
TGTGCCAGCAGTTTGGGGGCCACGGTGGCGTACGAGCAGTACTTC
CASSLGATVAYEQYF
>-|TRBV12-3/TRBV12-4|TRBJ1-2|once
TGTGCCAGCACCGGGACAAGGTATGGCTACACCTTC
CASTGTRYGYTF
>TRBD1|TRBV24-1|TRBJ2-2|-
TGTGCCACCAGTGACCGGACAGGTGGGGTTTCCACCGGGGAGCTGTTTTTT
CATSDRTGGVSTGELFF
>TRBD1|TRBV6-5|TRBJ2-7|-
TGTGCCAGCTTCCCGACAGGGGGGGCGTACGAGCAGTACTTC
CASFPTGGAYEQYF
>TRBD1|TRBV11-2|TRBJ1-4|-
TGTGCCAGCAGCTTAGGCGGGACAGGCGGAAAACTGTTTTTT
CASSLGGTGGKLFF
>-|TRBV12-5|TRBJ1-3|-
TGTGCTAGTGGTTTGGTAGTTACTGCTGGAAACACCATATATTTT
CASGLVVTAGNTIYF
>TRBD1|TRBV2|TRBJ2-7|-
TGTGCCAGCAGTGAAGGCCGGGACAGAGACTACGAGCAGTACTTC
CASSEGRDRDYEQYF
>-|TRBV9|TRBJ2-5|-
TGTGCCAGCAGCCAGGGATCTCAAGAGACCCAGTACTTC
CASSQGSQETQYF
>TRBD2|TRBV29-1|TRBJ2-1|-
TGCAGCGTTGTCCCGGGACTAGCGCGGGATGAGCAGTTCTTC
CSVVPGLARDEQFF
>-|TRBV2|TRBJ2-3|-
TGTGCCAGCGGGGGACACGGCCTACACACAGATACGCAGTATTTT
CASGGHGLHTDTQYF
>-|TRBV5-4|TRBJ1-2|-
TGTGCCAGCAGCCTCCCCGGGGGTCCGAGTGGCTACACCTTC
CASSLPGGPSGYTF
>TRBD1|TRBV7-2|TRBJ2-5|-
TGTGCCAGCAGCTTAGGAGGGGGCGAGACCCAGTACTTC
CASSLGGGETQYF
>-|TRBV15|TRBJ1-5|-
TGTGCCACCAGCAGAGGGCAGGGTATTGATCCCCAGCATTTT
CATSRGQGIDPQHF
>-|TRBV19|TRBJ1-4|-
TGTGCCAGTAGTACTCAGGTCGGAGAAAAACTGTTTTTT
CASSTQVGEKLFF
>TRBD2|TRBV28|TRBJ2-1|-
TGTGCCAGCAGTTCCGGGACTAGCGCGGGGAGCTCCTACAATGAGCAGTTCTTC
CASSSGTSAGSSYNEQFF
>-|TRBV7-7|TRBJ1-1|-
TGTGCTAGCAGCGTCACAGTGAACACTGAAGCTTTCTTT
CASSVTVNTEAFF
>-|TRBV7-3|TRBJ1-2|-
TGTGCCAGCAGCTTAAACGCCGGGGACTATGGCTACACCTTC
CASSLNAGDYGYTF
>TRBD1|TRBV19|TRBJ2-7|-
TGTGCCAGTAGTGGCCCGGGACAGGTAAACGAGCAGTACTTC
CASSGPGQVNEQYF
>TRBD1|TRBV6-5|TRBJ1-2|-
TGTGCCAGCAGCCTAGGGGGAGGACAGGGGGCTGGCTACACCTTC
CASSLGGGQGAGYTF
>-|TRBV15|TRBJ1-1|-
TGTGCCACCAGCCTGCCGCGCGGCCCCCGCACTGAAGCTTTCTTT
CATSLPRGPRTEAFF
>-|TRBV7-9|TRBJ2-1|-
TGTGCCAGCAGCCCAAAGGGGAGGGGGGCGTTGAATGAGCAGTTCTTC
CASSPKGRGALNEQFF
>TRBD2|TRBV3-1/TRBV3-2|TRBJ2-7|-
TGTGCCAGCAGCCAAGTGTGGGCTAGCGGGGGTATCTACGAGCAGTACTTC
CASSQVWASGGIYEQYF
>-|TRBV5-1|TRBJ2-1|-
TGCGCCAGCAGCTTGGGTGGACAGAGCTCCTACAATGAGCAGTTCTTC
CASSLGGQSSYNEQFF
>-|TRBV19|TRBJ1-2|-
TGTGCCAGTAGTATAGCAGGCAGGAGGTACGGCTACACCTTC
CASSIAGRRYGYTF